The sample holds a few counts of the clone carrying this TCR beta chain. Sequenced by immunoSEQ multiplex PCR; TCRdb stores in-frame clones only, minus some. The table includes about 170,000 clones, around 67% detected once. V was shortened by 1 base and J by 7 bases, with 11 bases between the two germline ends. This CDR3 has 13 amino acids. Germline values: CDR1 GTSNPN, CDR2 SVGIG (reference sequence). The record originates from a study of blood T cell repertoires in COVID-19. Whole-study context: PBMCs, B-cell-depleted T cells, or T cells were the source of the cDNA or gDNA that made up the material.

This sequence was found in a woman aged 80 or over with acute or convalescent COVID-19. V usage is TRBV30 and J usage is TRBJ1-5; the D gene is possibly TRBD1 (5 bases). The specimen sequenced was peripheral blood. CDR3 in DNA: TGTGCCTGGAGTGGGGGCCCAGGCCAGCCCCAGCATTTT. Translated, it gives CAWSGGPGQPQHF.